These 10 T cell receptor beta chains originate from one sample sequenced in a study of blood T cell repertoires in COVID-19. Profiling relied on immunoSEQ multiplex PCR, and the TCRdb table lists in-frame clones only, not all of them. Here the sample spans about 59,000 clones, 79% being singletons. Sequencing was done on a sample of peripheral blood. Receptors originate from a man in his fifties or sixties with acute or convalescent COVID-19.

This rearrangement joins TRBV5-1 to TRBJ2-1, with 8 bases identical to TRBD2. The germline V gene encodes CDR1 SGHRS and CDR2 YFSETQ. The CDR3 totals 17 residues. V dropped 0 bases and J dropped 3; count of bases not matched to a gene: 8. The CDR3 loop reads CASSLELVAGSYNEQFF. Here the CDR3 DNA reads TGCGCCAGCAGCTTGGAATTGGTAGCGGGGAGCTACAATGAGCAGTTCTTC.

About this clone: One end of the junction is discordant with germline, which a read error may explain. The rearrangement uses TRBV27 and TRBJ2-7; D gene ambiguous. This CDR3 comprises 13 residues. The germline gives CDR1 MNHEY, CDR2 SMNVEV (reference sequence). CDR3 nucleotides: TGTACCAGCAGTTATACTCCCTCCTACGAGCAGTACTTC. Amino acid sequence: CTSSYTPSYEQYF.

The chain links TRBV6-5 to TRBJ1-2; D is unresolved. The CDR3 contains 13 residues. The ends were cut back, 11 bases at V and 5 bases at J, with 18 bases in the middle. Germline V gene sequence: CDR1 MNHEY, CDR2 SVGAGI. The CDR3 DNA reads TGTGCCTCCGTGAAGGGCGAGGGATATGGCTACACCTTC. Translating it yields CASVKGEGYGYTF.

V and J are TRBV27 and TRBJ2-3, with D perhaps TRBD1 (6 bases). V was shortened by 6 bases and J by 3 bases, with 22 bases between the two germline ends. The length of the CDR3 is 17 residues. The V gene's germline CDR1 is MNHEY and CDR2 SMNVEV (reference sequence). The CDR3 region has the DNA TGTGCCAGCAGCCCCGACAGGTTGCGACTTCAAACAGATACGCAGTATTTT. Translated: CASSPDRLRLQTDTQYF.

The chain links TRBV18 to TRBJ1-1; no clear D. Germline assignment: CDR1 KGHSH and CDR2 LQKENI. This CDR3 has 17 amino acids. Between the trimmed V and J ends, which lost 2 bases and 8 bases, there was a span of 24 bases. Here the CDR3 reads CASSPIPSPGFRGEAFF. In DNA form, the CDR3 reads TGTGCCAGCTCACCAATTCCTTCCCCCGGGTTCCGAGGCGAAGCTTTCTTT.

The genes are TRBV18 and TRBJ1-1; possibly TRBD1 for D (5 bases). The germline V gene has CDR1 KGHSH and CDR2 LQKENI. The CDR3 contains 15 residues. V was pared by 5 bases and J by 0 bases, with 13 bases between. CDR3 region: CASSWAGHMNTEAFF. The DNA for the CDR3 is TGTGCCAGCTCATGGGCAGGACATATGAACACTGAAGCTTTCTTT.

The chain's CDR3 is CATSRDHPGRQGRTEAFF. DNA for the CDR3: TGTGCCACCAGCAGAGATCACCCGGGAAGACAGGGTAGAACTGAAGCTTTCTTT. This chain joins TRBV15 and TRBJ1-1, with 7 bases fitting TRBD1. Losses at the gene ends were 0 bases for V and 5 bases for J; bases not matched to a gene: 15. Germline loops: CDR1 LNHNV, CDR2 YYDKDF (reference sequence). The CDR3 runs to 18 residues.

DNA for the CDR3: TGCGCCAGCAGCAACGCCGGGACTCTGGAAGAGACCCAGTACTTC. This translates into CASSNAGTLEETQYF. V is TRBV5-1 and J is TRBJ2-5, with D perhaps TRBD2 (6 bases). V was pared by 4 bases and J by 3 bases, with 16 bases between. Germline V CDR1 and CDR2: SGHRS, YFSETQ. CDR3 length: 15 residues. The variable domain in full, completed from reference TRBV5-1 and TRBJ2-5, reads KAGVTQTPRYLIKTRGQQVTLSCSPISGHRSVSWYQQTPGQGLQFLFEYFSETQRNKGNFPGRFSGRQFSNSRSEMNVSTLELGDSALYLCASSNAGTLEETQYFGPGTRLLVL.

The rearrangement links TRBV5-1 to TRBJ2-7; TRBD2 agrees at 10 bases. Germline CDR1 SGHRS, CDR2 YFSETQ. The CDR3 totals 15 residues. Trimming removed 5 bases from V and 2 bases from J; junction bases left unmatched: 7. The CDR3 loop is CASSSSGRVPYEQYF. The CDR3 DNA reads TGCGCCAGCAGTTCGAGCGGGAGGGTTCCCTACGAGCAGTACTTC. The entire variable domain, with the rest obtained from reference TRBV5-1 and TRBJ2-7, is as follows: KAGVTQTPRYLIKTRGQQVTLSCSPISGHRSVSWYQQTPGQGLQFLFEYFSETQRNKGNFPGRFSGRQFSNSRSEMNVSTLELGDSALYLCASSSSGRVPYEQYFGPGTRLTVT.

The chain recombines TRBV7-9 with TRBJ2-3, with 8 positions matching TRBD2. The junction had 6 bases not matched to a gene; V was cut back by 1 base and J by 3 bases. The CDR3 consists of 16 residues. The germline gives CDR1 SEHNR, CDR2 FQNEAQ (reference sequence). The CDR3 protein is CASSLGLASPTDTQYF. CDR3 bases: TGTGCCAGCAGCTTAGGACTAGCGAGCCCAACAGATACGCAGTATTTT. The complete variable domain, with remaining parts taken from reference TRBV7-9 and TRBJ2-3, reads DTGVSQNPRHKITKRGQNVTFRCDPISEHNRLYWYRQTLGQGPEFLTYFQNEAQLEKSRLLSDRFSAERPKGSFSTLEIQRTEQGDSAMYLCASSLGLASPTDTQYFGPGTRLTVL.